Below are 26 T cell receptor beta chains sequenced from a single sample in a study of blood T cell repertoires in COVID-19. Sequencing was performed with immunoSEQ multiplex PCR; in TCRdb, only in-frame clones are kept and a portion is missing. This repertoire shows some 150,000 clones, 65% to 90% found once; its top ten account for under 3%. Sequenced material: peripheral blood. All receptors come from a man aged 50-60 years with acute or convalescent COVID-19.

This rearrangement joins TRBV11-2 to TRBJ2-5; 8 nucleotides match TRBD1. The CDR3 extends over 14 amino acids. Germline CDR1 SGHAT, CDR2 FQNNGV. Trimming took 6 bases from V and 5 from J; bases not matched to a gene: 8. CDR3 sequence (DNA): TGTGCCAGCAGGAAAACAGGGGGTGGGGAGACCCAGTACTTC. This encodes CASRKTGGGETQYF. The whole variable domain, filled in from reference TRBV11-2 and TRBJ2-5, reads EAGVAQSPRYKIIEKRQSVAFWCNPISGHATLYWYQQILGQGPKLLIQFQNNGVVDDSQLPKDRFSAERLKGVDSTLKIQPAKLEDSAVYLCASRKTGGGETQYFGPGTRLLVL.

The J gene is TRBJ2-5, the V gene TRBV9; perhaps TRBD2 as D (6 bases). This CDR3 comprises 16 residues. V shed 0 bases and J shed 5 bases, with 17 bases lying between them. Germline-derived CDR1 and CDR2 are SGDLS and YYNGEE. The CDR3 DNA reads as TGTGCCAGCAGCGTAGAGGGAGGCTCACGATGGGAGACCCAGTACTTC. Protein: CASSVEGGSRWETQYF.

CDR3 amino acids: CASSRTSGGANTGELFF. Written as DNA, the CDR3 is TGTGCCAGCAGCCGGACTAGCGGGGGGGCGAACACCGGGGAGCTGTTTTTT. The rearrangement joins TRBV11-3 to TRBJ2-2; 15 bases agree with TRBD2. CDR3 length: 17 residues. Germline V lookup: CDR1 SGHNT, CDR2 YENEEA. The J segment lost 0 bases and the V segment lost 5 bases, leaving 1 base of the junction unmatched. Based on the CDR3 plus reference TRBV11-3 and TRBJ2-2, the full variable domain is EAGVVQSPRYKIIEKKQPVAFWCNPISGHNTLYWYLQNLGQGPELLIRYENEEAVDDSQLPKDRFSAERLKGVDSTLKIQPAELGDSAVYLCASSRTSGGANTGELFFGEGSRLTVL.

J is TRBJ1-6 and V is TRBV11-2; no definite D call. There are 13 residues in the CDR3. V lost 1 base to trimming and J lost 9 bases, with 7 bases between them. The V gene's germline CDR1 is SGHAT and CDR2 FQNNGV. CDR3 nucleotides: TGTGCCAGCAGCTTAGGTGGCCGTTCACCCCTCCACTTT. Its translation: CASSLGGRSPLHF.

V gene TRBV7-9 combines with J gene TRBJ1-5, with D perhaps TRBD1 (5 bases). V dropped 5 bases and J dropped 9 bases, with 17 bases sitting between them. There are 14 residues in the CDR3. Per the germline V gene, CDR1 is SEHNR and CDR2 is FQNEAQ (reference sequence). Here the CDR3 reads CASSARDSRPPQHF. As DNA, the CDR3 is TGTGCCAGCAGCGCCAGGGACTCGCGTCCGCCCCAGCATTTT.

J is TRBJ2-7 and V is TRBV15, with D possibly matching TRBD1 (5 bases). Germline CDR1 reads LNHNV; CDR2 reads YYDKDF (reference sequence). The germline V and J ends were trimmed by 0 bases and 2 bases, with 11 bases remaining between them. The CDR3 covers 15 residues. This CDR3 is CATSRELGVTYEQYF. The DNA of the CDR3 is TGTGCCACCAGCAGAGAATTAGGGGTTACCTACGAGCAGTACTTC.

V and J are TRBV5-1 and TRBJ2-1, with D unresolved. The length of the CDR3 is 12 residues. V shed 0 bases and J shed 6 bases, with 4 bases lying between them. Germline V gene data show CDR1 as SGHRS and CDR2 as YFSETQ. CDR3 sequence: CASSLVRNEQFF. The CDR3 region has the DNA TGCGCCAGCAGCTTGGTTCGCAATGAGCAGTTCTTC.

The rearrangement links TRBV7-6 to TRBJ2-5, with D possibly TRBD1 on 5 matching bases. Trimming took off 4 bases at V and 6 bases at J, with 15 bases between the two ends. The V gene's germline CDR1 is SGHVS and CDR2 FNYEAQ. This CDR3 region has 14 residues. In DNA, the CDR3 is TGTGCCAGCAGCTCCCCCGGCAGGGTCAAGACCCAGTACTTC. This encodes CASSSPGRVKTQYF.

The chain couples TRBV6-5 to TRBJ2-5; maybe TRBD1 (5 bases). Per the germline V gene, CDR1 is MNHEY and CDR2 is SVGAGI. CDR3 length equals 13 residues. Trimming stripped 4 bases from V and 2 bases from J, with 8 bases between. The CDR3 is CASSLRQQETQYF. As DNA, the CDR3 is TGTGCCAGCAGTTTACGACAGCAAGAGACCCAGTACTTC.

The gene calls are TRBV9 and TRBJ1-1, with D tentatively TRBD1 (5 bases). Between the trimmed V and J ends, which lost 0 bases and 0 bases, there was a span of 9 bases. Germline CDR1 is SGDLS and CDR2 is YYNGEE. The CDR3 is 15 residues long. The CDR3 sequence: CASSVGDSLNTEAFF. The CDR3 bases are TGTGCCAGCAGCGTAGGTGACAGCCTGAACACTGAAGCTTTCTTT.

This CDR3 reads CASSLAPGGGNTIYF. CDR3 bases: TGTGCCAGCAGCTTAGCCCCCGGGGGTGGAAACACCATATATTTT. The V call is TRBV13, the J call TRBJ1-3, with D tentatively TRBD1 (5 bases). The germline V and J ends were trimmed by 1 base and 3 bases, with 10 bases remaining between them. The germline V gene encodes CDR1 PRHDT and CDR2 FYEKMQ (reference sequence). The CDR3 is 15 amino acids.

The chain carries TRBV11-2 and TRBJ2-1, with D tentatively TRBD2 (7 bases). V was shortened by 4 bases and J by 7 bases, with 17 bases between the two germline ends. This CDR3 comprises 15 residues. Germline V gene sequence: CDR1 SGHAT, CDR2 FQNNGV. The CDR3 nucleotides read TGTGCCAGCAGCTCCATTAGGGGGGGCCAGAATGAGCAGTTCTTC. This encodes CASSSIRGGQNEQFF.

This clone was counted between two and nine times. V and J are TRBV29-1 and TRBJ1-2; perhaps TRBD1 as D (6 bases). CDR3 length: 13 amino acids. Germline lookup yields CDR1 SQVTM and CDR2 ANQGSEA. Trimming left V 3 bases short and J 5 bases short, with 13 bases between. Here the CDR3 DNA reads TGCAGCGTTGAGCGCAGGGGTGGGTATGGCTACACCTTC. Protein product: CSVERRGGYGYTF.

The chain joins TRBV7-9 to TRBJ1-2, with 7 nucleotides matching TRBD1. Germline V lookup: CDR1 SEHNR, CDR2 FQNEAQ (reference sequence). After removal of 7 bases from V and 2 bases from J, the junction contained 7 bases not matched to a gene. The CDR3 runs 14 residues. CDR3 nucleotide sequence: TGTGCCAGCACTCCCAGGGACAGAAACTATGGCTACACCTTC. This encodes CASTPRDRNYGYTF.

This clone was seen a few times. V usage is TRBV6-5 and J usage is TRBJ1-1, with 8 bases that match TRBD1. V lost 1 base, J lost 6 bases, and 10 bases stayed unmatched. This CDR3 is 16 amino acids long. Germline assignment: CDR1 MNHEY and CDR2 SVGAGI. CDR3 in amino acids: CASSYFMDRVDSEAFF. In DNA, the CDR3 is TGTGCCAGCAGTTACTTCATGGACAGGGTTGACTCTGAAGCTTTCTTT.

V usage is TRBV6-5 and J usage is TRBJ1-2; 8 bases map to TRBD1. CDR1 and CDR2 (germline): MNHEY, SVGAGI. J lost 3 bases, V lost 5 bases, and 5 bases had no gene match. This CDR3 has 14 residues. CDR3 nucleotide sequence: TGTGCCAGCAGTCCGGGACAGGCAGACTATGGCTACACCTTC. Encoded protein: CASSPGQADYGYTF.

CDR3 residues: CASSLSWDRGRGGYTF. The CDR3 region has the DNA TGTGCCAGCAGTTTATCGTGGGACAGGGGAAGGGGAGGCTACACCTTC. The rearrangement links TRBV27 to TRBJ1-2; TRBD1 matches at 10 bases. V shed 0 bases and J 8 bases; nucleotides not matched to a gene: 9. From germline, CDR1 is MNHEY and CDR2 SMNVEV (reference sequence). The CDR3 spans 16 residues.

The chain is built from TRBV30 and TRBJ1-1; D perhaps matches TRBD1 (5 bases). The CDR3 has 15 amino acids. Germline CDR1 GTSNPN, CDR2 SVGIG (reference sequence). The germline V and J ends were trimmed by 4 bases and 1 base, with 16 bases remaining between them. CDR3 coding DNA: TGTGCCTGGACCCGCGCGGGGGTAGGGAACACTGAAGCTTTCTTT. The encoded protein is CAWTRAGVGNTEAFF.

The chain combines TRBV6-4 with TRBJ2-3; D call uncertain. The CDR3 length is 13 residues. Trimming took 2 bases from V and 0 from J, leaving 3 bases between them. The V gene's germline CDR1 is MRHNA and CDR2 SNTAGT. CDR3 region: CASSDGSTDTQYF. In DNA, the CDR3 is TGTGCCAGCAGTGACGGCAGCACAGATACGCAGTATTTT.

The V and J genes are TRBV29-1 and TRBJ1-4, with 8 bases aligning to TRBD1. V trimming: 6 bases; J trimming: 8 bases; junction bases outside the gene matches: 8. The germline V gene encodes CDR1 SQVTM and CDR2 ANQGSEA. The CDR3 totals 13 residues. DNA for the CDR3: TGCAGCGTCCGCGGACAGGGCGGCGAAAAACTGTTTTTT. The encoded protein is CSVRGQGGEKLFF. The complete variable domain, with remaining parts taken from reference TRBV29-1 and TRBJ1-4, reads SAVISQKPSRDICQRGTSLTIQCQVDSQVTMMFWYRQQPGQSLTLIATANQGSEATYESGFVIDKFPISRPNLTFSTLTVSNMSPEDSSIYLCSVRGQGGEKLFFGSGTQLSVL.

This clone appeared a single time. V and J are TRBV7-6 and TRBJ2-7; tentatively, D is TRBD2 (7 bases). The germline gives CDR1 SGHVS, CDR2 FNYEAQ. The V end lost 1 base, the J end lost 2 bases, and 24 bases lay between the germline ends. This CDR3 spans 19 amino acids. CDR3 bases: TGTGCCAGCAGCTTAGTATTTCCCTCGTCGGGGGGCCAGACCTACGAGCAGTACTTC. Amino acid sequence: CASSLVFPSSGGQTYEQYF. Together with reference TRBV7-6 and TRBJ2-7, the CDR3 gives the full variable domain: GAGVSQSPRYKVTKRGQDVALRCDPISGHVSLYWYRQALGQGPEFLTYFNYEAQQDKSGLPNDRFSAERPEGSISTLTIQRTEQRDSAMYRCASSLVFPSSGGQTYEQYFGPGTRLTVT.

The V call is TRBV10-3, the J call TRBJ1-5; TRBD1 matches 9 bases. The CDR3 covers 15 residues. V was clipped by 6 bases and J by 7 bases; unmatched bases: 10. Looked up from germline, CDR1 is ENHRY and CDR2 is SYGVKD. This CDR3 reads CAISPGQGKDQPQHF. The CDR3 DNA follows: TGTGCCATCAGCCCGGGACAGGGAAAGGACCAGCCCCAGCATTTT.

The chain joins TRBV27 to TRBJ1-2; D may be TRBD1 (5 bases). V lost 2 bases, J lost 5 bases, and 15 bases lay in between. The length of the CDR3 is 15 residues. CDR1 is MNHEY and CDR2 is SMNVEV in the germline V gene (reference sequence). The DNA for the CDR3 is TGTGCCAGCAGTTTAGGCAAGGGGCGCGGATATGGCTACACCTTC. It is translated as CASSLGKGRGYGYTF.

This chain uses TRBV5-4 with TRBJ2-1, with 7 bases aligning to TRBD1. V lost 0 bases, J lost 5 bases, and 5 bases stayed unmatched. CDR1 is SGHNT, CDR2 YYREEE, per germline (reference sequence). The CDR3 has 15 residues. CDR3 nucleotide sequence: TGTGCCAGCAGCTTGGCGGGACAGAGAAACAATGAGCAGTTCTTC. Translation gives CASSLAGQRNNEQFF.

The gene calls are TRBV16 and TRBJ1-5, with TRBD1 as a possible D gene (6 bases). CDR1 and CDR2 from the germline V gene are KGHSY and FQNENV. V shed 7 bases and J shed 2 bases, with 18 bases lying between them. This CDR3 spans 16 amino acids. The CDR3 bases are TGTGCCAGCACGTCGGGGGGCGCTGGGGGCAATCAGCCCCAGCATTTT. It specifies CASTSGGAGGNQPQHF.

This sequence joins TRBV7-3 and TRBJ2-2; D gene uncertain. V was shortened by 4 bases and J by 3 bases, with 9 bases between the two germline ends. In germline, CDR1 is SGHTA, CDR2 FQGTGA. This CDR3 contains 14 residues. CDR3 loop: CASSSTRDTGELFF. CDR3 DNA sequence: TGTGCCAGCAGCTCCACCCGGGACACCGGGGAGCTGTTTTTT.